This T cell receptor beta chain was sequenced in a study of T cells in Graves' hyperthyroidism and ophthalmopathy. V was pared by 5 bases and J by 5 bases, with 6 bases of the junction left unmatched. The CDR3 is 14 residues long. Germline CDR1 reads SGHTA; CDR2 reads FQGNSA. This clonotype was detected only a few times. Its antigen is not identified. Using RNA transcripts as the source, TCR beta CDR3 regions were amplified. HTBI primers were employed in a first-round RT-PCR of the TCR CDR3. TCRdb analysed the multiplex PCR reads with MiXCR anew, one entry per CDR3 protein. There are roughly 800,000 distinct CDR3 sequences in the sample; approximately 40% occur only once, and 8% to 9% lies in the top ten. Study-level results: In blood, most of the thyroid clonotypes expanded above 0.001 were also present.

Over 18 months, lack of ophthalmopathy progression marked Graves' hyperthyroidism as stable. Those with hyperthyroidism were 18 to 65 years old, newly diagnosed, and ill for under 2 months. Diagnoses were established using clinical symptoms, serum thyroxine and TRAb, thyroid ultrasound and orbital computed tomography. The chain joins TRBV7-2 to TRBJ1-5, with 7 bases identical to TRBD1. The sequence was obtained from a man younger than 35 with Graves' hyperthyroidism. Sequenced: blood. CDR3 sequence reads: CASSPRQGYQPQHF. The DNA of the CDR3 is TGTGCCAGCAGCCCCCGACAGGGATATCAGCCCCAGCATTTT.